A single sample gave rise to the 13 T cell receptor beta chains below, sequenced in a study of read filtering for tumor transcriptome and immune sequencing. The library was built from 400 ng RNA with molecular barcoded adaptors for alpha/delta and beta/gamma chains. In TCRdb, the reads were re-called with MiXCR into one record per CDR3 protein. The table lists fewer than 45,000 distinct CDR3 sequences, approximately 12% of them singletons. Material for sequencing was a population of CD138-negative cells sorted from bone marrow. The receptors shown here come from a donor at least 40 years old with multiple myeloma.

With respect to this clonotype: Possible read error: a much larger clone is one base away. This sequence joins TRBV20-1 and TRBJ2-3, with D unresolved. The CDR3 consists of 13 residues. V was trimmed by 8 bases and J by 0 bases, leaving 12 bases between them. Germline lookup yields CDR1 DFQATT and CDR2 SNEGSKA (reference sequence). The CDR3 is CSSTAYSTDTQYF. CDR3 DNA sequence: TGCAGTTCGACGGCTTATAGCACAGATACGCAGTATTTT.

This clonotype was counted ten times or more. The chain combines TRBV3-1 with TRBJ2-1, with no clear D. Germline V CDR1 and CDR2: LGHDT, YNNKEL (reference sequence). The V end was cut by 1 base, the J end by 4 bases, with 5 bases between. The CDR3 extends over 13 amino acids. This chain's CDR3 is CASSQGSYNEQFF. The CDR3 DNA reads TGTGCCAGCAGCCAAGGTTCGTACAATGAGCAGTTCTTC.

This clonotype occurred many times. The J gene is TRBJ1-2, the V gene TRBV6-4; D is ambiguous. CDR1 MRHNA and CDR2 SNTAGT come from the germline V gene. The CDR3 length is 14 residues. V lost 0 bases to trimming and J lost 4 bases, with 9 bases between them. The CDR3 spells CASSDSSDSYGYTF. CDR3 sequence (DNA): TGTGCCAGCAGTGACTCCTCCGATTCCTATGGCTACACCTTC.

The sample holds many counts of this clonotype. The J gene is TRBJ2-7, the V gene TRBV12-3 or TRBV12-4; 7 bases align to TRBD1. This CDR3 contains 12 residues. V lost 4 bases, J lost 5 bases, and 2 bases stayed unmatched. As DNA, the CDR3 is TGTGCCAGCAGTTCGACAGGGAACGAGCAGTACTTC. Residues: CASSSTGNEQYF.

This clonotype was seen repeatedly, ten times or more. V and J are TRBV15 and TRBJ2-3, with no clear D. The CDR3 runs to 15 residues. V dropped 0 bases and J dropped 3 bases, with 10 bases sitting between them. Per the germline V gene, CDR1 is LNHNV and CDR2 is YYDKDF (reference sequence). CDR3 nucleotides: TGTGCCACCAGCAGAGAGGGCGGTAGGACAGATACGCAGTATTTT. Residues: CATSREGGRTDTQYF.

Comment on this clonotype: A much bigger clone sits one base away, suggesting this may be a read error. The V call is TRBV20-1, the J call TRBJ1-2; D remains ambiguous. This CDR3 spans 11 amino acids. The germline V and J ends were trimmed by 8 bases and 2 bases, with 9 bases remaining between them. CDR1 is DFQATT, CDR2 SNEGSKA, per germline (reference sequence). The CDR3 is CSTNKNYGYTF. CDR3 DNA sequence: TGCAGTACTAACAAGAACTATGGCTACACCTTC.

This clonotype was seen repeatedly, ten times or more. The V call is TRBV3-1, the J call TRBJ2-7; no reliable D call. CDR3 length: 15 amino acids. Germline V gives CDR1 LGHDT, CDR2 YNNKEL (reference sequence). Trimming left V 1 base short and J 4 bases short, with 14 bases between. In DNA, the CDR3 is TGTGCCAGCAGCCAAGGGTACAGTTCTTCTTACGAGCAGTACTTC. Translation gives CASSQGYSSSYEQYF.

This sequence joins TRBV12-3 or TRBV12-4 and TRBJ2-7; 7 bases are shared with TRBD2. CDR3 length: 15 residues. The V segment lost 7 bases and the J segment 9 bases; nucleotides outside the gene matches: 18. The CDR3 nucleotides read TGTGCCAGCACTCTGAACGGGGGGACCTTTAACGTGCAGTACTTC. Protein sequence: CASTLNGGTFNVQYF.

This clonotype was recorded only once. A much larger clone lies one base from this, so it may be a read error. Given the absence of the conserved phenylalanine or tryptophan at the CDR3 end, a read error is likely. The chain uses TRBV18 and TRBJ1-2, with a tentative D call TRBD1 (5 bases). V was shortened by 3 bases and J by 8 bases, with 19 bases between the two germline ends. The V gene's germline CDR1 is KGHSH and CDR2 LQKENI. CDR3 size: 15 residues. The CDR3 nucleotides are TGTGCCAGCTCACCGGGGGGGTCCGACCCTGGAGGCTACACCTAC. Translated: CASSPGGSDPGGYTY.

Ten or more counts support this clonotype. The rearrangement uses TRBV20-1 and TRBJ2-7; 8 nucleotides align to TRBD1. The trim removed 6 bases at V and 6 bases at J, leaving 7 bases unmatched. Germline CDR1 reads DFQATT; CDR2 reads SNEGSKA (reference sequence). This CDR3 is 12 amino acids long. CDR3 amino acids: CSAEGQGVEQYF. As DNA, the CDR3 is TGCAGTGCGGAAGGACAGGGTGTCGAGCAGTACTTC.

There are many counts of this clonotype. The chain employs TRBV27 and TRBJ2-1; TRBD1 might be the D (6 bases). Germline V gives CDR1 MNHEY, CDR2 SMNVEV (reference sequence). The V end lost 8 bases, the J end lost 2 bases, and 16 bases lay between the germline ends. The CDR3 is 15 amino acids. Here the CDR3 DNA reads TGTGCCAGCCAGCTGGGCAGGGGAGCCTACAATGAGCAGTTCTTC. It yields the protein CASQLGRGAYNEQFF.

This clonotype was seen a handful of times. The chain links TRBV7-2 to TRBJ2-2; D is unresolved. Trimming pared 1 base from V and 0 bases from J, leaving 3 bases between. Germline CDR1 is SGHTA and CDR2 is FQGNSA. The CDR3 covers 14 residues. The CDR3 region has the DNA TGTGCCAGCAGCTTAGAAGCGAACACCGGGGAGCTGTTTTTT. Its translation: CASSLEANTGELFF.

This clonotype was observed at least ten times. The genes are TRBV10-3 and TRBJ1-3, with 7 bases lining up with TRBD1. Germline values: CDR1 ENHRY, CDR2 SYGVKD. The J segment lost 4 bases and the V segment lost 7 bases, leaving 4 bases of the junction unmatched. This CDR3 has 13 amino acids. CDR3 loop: CAITQGSGNTIYF. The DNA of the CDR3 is TGTGCCATCACACAGGGGTCGGGAAACACCATATATTTT.